This T cell receptor beta chain was sequenced for a study of T cell repertoires in cytomegalovirus infection. Findings and caveats of the study: Clonotypes of TCR beta that were HLA-C-restricted and CMV-specific dominated the ex vivo response. Totalled public TCR beta family frequency picked out people who carried CMV plus the relevant HLA.

With 5 bases removed from V and 7 bases from J, the gap between germline ends came to 21 bases. The CDR3 extends over 15 amino acids. Germline CDR1 is MNHNS and CDR2 is SASEGT. TCRdb passed the reads through MiXCR, listing each CDR3 protein once. This sample carries some 440,000 distinct CDR3 sequences, 31% of them seen once, and the ten largest clones take approximately 15%. Remarks on this clonotype: Its antigen is not identified.

The origin of this receptor is a human donor in good health (CMV status not recorded). Some clones in this sample may be carry-over from other donors' samples. This chain uses TRBV6-1 with TRBJ2-7; D tentatively reads TRBD1 or TRBD2 (5 bases each). The sequenced sample consisted of PBMCs. CDR3 in amino acids: CASSHDRDRAGEQYF. As DNA, the CDR3 is TGTGCCAGCAGTCATGATCGGGACCGCGCAGGGGAGCAGTACTTC.